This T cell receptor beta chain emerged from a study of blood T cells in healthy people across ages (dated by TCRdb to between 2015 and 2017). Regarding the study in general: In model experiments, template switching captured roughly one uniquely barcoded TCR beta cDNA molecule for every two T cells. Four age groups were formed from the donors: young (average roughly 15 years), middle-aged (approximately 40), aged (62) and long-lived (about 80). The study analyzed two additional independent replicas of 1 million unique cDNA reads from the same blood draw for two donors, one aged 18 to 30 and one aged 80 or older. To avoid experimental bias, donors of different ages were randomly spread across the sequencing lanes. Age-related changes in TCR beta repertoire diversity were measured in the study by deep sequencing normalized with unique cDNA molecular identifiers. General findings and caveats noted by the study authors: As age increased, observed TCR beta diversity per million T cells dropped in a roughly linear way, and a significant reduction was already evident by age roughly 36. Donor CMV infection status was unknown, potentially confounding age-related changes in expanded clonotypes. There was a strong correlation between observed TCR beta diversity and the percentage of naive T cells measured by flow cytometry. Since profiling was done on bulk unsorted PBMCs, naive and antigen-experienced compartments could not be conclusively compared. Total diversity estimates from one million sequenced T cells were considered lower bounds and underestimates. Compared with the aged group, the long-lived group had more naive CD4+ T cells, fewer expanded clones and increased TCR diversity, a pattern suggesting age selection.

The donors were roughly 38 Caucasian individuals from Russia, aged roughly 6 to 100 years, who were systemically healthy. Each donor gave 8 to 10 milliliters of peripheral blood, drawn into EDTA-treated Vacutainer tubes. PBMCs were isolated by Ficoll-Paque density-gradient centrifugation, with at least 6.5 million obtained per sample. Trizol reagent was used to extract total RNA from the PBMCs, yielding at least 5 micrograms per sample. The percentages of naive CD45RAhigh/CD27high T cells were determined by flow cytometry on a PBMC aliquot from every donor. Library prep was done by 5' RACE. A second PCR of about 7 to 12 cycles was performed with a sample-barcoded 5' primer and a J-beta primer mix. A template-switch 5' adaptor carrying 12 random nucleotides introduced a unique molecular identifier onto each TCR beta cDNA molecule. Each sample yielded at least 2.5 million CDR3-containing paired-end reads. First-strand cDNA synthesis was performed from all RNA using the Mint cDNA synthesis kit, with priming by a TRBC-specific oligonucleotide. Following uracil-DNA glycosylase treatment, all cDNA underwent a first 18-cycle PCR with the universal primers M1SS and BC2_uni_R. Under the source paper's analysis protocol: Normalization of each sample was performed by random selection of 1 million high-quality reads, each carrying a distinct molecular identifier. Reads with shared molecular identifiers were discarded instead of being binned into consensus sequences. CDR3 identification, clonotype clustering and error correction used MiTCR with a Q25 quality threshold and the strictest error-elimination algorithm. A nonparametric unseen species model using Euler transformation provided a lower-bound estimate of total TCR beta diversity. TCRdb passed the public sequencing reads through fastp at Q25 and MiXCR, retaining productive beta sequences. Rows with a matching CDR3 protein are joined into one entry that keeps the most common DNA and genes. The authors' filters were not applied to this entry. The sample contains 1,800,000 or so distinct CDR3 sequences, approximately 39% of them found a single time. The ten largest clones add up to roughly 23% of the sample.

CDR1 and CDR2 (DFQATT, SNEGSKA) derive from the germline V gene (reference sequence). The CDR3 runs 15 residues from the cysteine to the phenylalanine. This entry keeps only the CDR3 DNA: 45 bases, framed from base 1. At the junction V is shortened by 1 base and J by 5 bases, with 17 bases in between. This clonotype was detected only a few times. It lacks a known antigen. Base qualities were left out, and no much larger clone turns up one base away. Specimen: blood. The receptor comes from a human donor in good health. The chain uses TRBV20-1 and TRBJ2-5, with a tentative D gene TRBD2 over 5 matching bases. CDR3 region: CSARAPALSGETQYF. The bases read TGCAGTGCTAGAGCACCGGCCCTATCGGGGGAGACCCAGTACTTC.